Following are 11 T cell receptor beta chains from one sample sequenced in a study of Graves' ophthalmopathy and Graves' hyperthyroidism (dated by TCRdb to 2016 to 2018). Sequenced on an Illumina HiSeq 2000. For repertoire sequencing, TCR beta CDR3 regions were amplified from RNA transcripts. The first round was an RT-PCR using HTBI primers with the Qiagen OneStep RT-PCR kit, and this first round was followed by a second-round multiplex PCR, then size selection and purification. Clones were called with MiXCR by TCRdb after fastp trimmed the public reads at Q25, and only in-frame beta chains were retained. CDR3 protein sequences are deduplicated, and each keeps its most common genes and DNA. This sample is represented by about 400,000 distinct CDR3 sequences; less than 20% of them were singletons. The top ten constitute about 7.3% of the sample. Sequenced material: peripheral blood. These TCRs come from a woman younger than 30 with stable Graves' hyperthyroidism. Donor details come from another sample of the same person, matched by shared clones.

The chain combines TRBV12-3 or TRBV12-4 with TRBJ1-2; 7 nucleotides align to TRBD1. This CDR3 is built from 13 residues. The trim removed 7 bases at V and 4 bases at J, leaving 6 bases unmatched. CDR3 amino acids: CASTPGQIYGYTF. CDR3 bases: TGTGCCAGCACCCCGGGACAGATCTATGGCTACACCTTC.

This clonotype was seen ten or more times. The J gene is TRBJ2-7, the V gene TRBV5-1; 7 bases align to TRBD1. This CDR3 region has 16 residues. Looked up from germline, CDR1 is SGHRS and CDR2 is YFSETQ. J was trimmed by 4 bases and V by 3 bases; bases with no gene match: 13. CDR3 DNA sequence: TGCGCCAGCAGCTCGGGACAGAACCTTCTAACTTACGAGCAGTACTTC. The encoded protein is CASSSGQNLLTYEQYF.

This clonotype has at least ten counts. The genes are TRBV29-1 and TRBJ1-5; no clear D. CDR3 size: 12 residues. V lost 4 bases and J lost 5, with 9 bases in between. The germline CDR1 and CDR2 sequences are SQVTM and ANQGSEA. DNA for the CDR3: TGCAGCGTTGGGGGAGGAGATCAGCCCCAGCATTTT. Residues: CSVGGGDQPQHF.

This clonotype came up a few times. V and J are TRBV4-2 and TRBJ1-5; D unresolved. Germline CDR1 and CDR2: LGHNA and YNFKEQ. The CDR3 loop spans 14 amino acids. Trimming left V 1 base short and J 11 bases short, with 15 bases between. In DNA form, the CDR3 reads TGTGCCAGCAGCCAAGTCGGTGTGGTATCGGCCCAGCATTTT. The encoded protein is CASSQVGVVSAQHF.

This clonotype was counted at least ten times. DNA of the CDR3: TGTGCCAGCAGCTTAGATCGGGACACCTACGAGCAGTACTTC. Its translation: CASSLDRDTYEQYF. This chain connects TRBV11-3 to TRBJ2-7, with D possibly TRBD1 on 6 matching bases. From germline, CDR1 is SGHNT and CDR2 YENEEA. The CDR3 length is 14 residues. The V end lost 0 bases, the J end lost 2 bases, and 8 bases lay between the germline ends.

The CDR3 DNA is TGTGCCAGTAGTATGGGGGCCAACTCTGGAAACACCATATATTTT. Translating gives CASSMGANSGNTIYF. The chain has TRBV19 and TRBJ1-3; perhaps TRBD1 as D (6 bases). In germline, CDR1 is LNHDA, CDR2 SQIVND (reference sequence). V shed 3 bases and J shed 0 bases, with 9 bases lying between them. The CDR3 length is 15 residues. The whole variable domain, filled in from reference TRBV19 and TRBJ1-3, reads DGGITQSPKYLFRKEGQNVTLSCEQNLNHDAMYWYRQDPGQGLRLIYYSQIVNDFQKGDIAEGYSVSREKKESFPLTVTSAQKNPTAFYLCASSMGANSGNTIYFGEGSWLTVV.

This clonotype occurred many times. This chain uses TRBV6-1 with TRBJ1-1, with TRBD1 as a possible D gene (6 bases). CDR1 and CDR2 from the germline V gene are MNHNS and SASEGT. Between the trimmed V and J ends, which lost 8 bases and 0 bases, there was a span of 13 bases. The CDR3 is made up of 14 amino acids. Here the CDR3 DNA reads TGTGCCAGCCTTAGGACAGTCATGAACACTGAAGCTTTCTTT. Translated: CASLRTVMNTEAFF.

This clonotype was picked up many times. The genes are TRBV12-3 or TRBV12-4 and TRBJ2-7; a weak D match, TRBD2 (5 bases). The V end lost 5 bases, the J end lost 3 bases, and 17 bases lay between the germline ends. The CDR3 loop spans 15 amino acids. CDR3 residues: CASSPGGFPNYEQYF. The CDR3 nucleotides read TGTGCCAGCAGTCCAGGAGGATTTCCCAACTACGAGCAGTACTTC.

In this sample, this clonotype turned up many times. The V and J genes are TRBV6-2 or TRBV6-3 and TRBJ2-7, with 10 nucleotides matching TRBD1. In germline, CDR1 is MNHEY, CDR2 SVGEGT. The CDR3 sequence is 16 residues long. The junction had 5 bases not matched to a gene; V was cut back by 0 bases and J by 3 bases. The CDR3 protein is CASSYSGTGEFYEQYF. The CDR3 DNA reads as TGTGCCAGCAGTTACTCCGGGACAGGGGAGTTCTACGAGCAGTACTTC.

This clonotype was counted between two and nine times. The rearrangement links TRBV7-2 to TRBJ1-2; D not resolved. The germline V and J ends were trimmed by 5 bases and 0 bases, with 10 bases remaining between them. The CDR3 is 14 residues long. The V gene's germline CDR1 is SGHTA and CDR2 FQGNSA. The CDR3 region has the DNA TGTGCCAGCAGCATTACAGATGCTAACTATGGCTACACCTTC. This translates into CASSITDANYGYTF.

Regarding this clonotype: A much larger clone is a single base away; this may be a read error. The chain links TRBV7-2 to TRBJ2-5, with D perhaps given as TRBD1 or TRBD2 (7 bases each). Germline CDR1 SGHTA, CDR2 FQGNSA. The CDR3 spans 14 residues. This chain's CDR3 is CASSLEGARETQDF. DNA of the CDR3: TGTGCCAGCAGCTTAGAGGGGGCGCGGGAGACCCAGGACTTC.